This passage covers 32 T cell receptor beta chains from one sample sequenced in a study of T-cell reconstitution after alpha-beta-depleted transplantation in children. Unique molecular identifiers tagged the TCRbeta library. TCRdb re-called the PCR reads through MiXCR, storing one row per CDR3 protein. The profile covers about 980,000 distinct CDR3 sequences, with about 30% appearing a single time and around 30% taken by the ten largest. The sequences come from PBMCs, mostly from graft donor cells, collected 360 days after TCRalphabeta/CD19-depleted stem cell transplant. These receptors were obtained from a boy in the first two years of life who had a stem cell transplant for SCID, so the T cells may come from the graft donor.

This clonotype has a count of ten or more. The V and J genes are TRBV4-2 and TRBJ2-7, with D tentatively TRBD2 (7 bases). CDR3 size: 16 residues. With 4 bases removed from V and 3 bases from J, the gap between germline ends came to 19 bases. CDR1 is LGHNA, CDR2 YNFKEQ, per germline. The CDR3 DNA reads TGTGCCAGCAGCCCCCTATTGAGGGGGGGCCACTACGAGCAGTACTTC. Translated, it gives CASSPLLRGGHYEQYF.

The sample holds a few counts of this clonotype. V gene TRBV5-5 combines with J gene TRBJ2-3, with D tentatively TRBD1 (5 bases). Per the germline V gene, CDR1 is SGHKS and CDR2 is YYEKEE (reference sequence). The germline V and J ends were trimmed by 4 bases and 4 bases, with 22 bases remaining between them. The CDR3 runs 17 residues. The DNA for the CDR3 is TGTGCCAGCAGCCCACTGGGGCAGAAGGTCTACCCAGATACGCAGTATTTT. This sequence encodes CASSPLGQKVYPDTQYF. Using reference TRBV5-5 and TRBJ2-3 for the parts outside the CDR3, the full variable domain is DAGVTQSPTHLIKTRGQQVTLRCSPISGHKSVSWYQQVLGQGPQFIFQYYEKEERGRGNFPDRFSARQFPNYSSELNVNALLLGDSALYLCASSPLGQKVYPDTQYFGPGTRLTVL.

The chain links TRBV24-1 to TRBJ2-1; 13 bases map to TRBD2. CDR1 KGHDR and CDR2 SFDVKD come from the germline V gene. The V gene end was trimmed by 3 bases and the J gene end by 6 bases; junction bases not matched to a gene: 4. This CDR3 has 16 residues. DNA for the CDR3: TGTGCCACCAGTGATCAACTAGCGGGGGGGCTCAATGAGCAGTTCTTC. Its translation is CATSDQLAGGLNEQFF.

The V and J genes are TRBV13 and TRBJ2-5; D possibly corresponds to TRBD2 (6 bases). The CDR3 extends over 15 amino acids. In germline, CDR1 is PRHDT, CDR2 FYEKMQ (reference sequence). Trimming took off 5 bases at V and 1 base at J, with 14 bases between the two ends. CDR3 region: CASSPRGLPQETQYF. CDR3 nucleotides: TGTGCCAGCAGCCCCCGCGGACTACCCCAAGAGACCCAGTACTTC.

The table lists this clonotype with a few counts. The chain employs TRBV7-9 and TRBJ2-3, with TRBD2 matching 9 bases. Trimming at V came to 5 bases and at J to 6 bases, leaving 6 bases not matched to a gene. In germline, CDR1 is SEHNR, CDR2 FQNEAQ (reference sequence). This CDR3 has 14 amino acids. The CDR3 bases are TGTGCCAGCAGCGTCTTAGCGGGGGCGGATACGCAGTATTTT. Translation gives CASSVLAGADTQYF.

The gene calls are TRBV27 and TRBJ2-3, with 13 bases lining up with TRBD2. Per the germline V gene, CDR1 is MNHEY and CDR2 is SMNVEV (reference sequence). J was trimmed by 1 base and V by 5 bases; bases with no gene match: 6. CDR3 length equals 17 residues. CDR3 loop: CASSTGLAGLGTDTQYF. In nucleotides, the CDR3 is TGTGCCAGCAGTACGGGACTAGCGGGGTTGGGCACAGATACGCAGTATTTT.

The CDR3 nucleotides read TGTGCCAGCAGTTCCCGACAGGGTAGGGATCAGCCCCAGCATTTT. Its protein is CASSSRQGRDQPQHF. The chain uses TRBV12-3 or TRBV12-4 and TRBJ1-5; 7 nucleotides agree with TRBD1. CDR3 length: 15 amino acids. J gave up 5 bases and V 4 bases, and 8 bases lay outside the gene matches.

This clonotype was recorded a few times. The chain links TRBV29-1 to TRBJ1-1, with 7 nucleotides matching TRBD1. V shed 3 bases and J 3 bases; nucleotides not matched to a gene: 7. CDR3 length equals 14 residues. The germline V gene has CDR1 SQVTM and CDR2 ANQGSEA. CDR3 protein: CSVDRTGGDTEAFF. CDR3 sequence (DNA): TGCAGCGTTGACCGGACAGGCGGGGACACTGAAGCTTTCTTT.

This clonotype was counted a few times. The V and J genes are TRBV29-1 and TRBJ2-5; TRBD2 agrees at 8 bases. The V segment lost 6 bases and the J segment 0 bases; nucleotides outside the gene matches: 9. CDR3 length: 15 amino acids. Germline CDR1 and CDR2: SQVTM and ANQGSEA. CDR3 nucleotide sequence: TGCAGCGTCGGGGTTAGCGGGGCCCACCAAGAGACCCAGTACTTC. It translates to CSVGVSGAHQETQYF.

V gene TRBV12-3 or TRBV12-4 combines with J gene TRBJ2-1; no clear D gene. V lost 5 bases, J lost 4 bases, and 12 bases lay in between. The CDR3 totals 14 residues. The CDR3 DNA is TGTGCCAGCAGTCCCCACAGAAATTACAATGAGCAGTTCTTC. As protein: CASSPHRNYNEQFF.

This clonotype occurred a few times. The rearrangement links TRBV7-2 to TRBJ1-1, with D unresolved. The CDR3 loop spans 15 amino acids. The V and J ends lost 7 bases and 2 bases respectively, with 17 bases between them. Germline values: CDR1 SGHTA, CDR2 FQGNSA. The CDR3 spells CASTIQPRVNTEAFF. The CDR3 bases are TGTGCCAGCACCATTCAACCTAGGGTTAACACTGAAGCTTTCTTT.

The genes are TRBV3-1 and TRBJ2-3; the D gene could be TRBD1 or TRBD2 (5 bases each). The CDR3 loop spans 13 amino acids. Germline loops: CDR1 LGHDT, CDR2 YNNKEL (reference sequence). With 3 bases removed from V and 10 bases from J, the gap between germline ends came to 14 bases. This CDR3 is CASSHRDPPPQYF. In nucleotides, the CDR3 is TGTGCCAGCAGCCATCGGGACCCCCCCCCGCAGTATTTT.

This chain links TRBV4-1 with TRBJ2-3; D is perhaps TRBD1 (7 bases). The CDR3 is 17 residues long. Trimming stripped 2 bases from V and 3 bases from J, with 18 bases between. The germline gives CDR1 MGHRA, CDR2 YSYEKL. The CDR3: CASSQSRTGRETDTQYF. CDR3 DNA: TGCGCCAGCAGCCAATCACGGACAGGCCGGGAGACAGATACGCAGTATTTT.

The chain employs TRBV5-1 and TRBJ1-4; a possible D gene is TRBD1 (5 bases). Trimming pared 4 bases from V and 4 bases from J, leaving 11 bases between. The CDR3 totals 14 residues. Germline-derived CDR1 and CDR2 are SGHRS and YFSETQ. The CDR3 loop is CASSLTDLNEKLFF. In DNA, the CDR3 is TGCGCCAGCAGCCTGACAGACCTTAATGAAAAACTGTTTTTT.

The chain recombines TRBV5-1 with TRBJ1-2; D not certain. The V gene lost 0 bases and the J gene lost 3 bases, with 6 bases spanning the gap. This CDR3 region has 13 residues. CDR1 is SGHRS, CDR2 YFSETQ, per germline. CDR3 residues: CASSLAEDYGYTF. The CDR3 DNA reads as TGCGCCAGCAGCTTGGCGGAAGACTATGGCTACACCTTC.

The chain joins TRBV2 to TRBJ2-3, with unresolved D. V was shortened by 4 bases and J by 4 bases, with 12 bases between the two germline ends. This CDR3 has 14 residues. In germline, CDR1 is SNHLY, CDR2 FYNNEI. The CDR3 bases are TGTGCCAGCAGTGGTCCCCCCCCGCCAGATACGCAGTATTTT. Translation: CASSGPPPPDTQYF.

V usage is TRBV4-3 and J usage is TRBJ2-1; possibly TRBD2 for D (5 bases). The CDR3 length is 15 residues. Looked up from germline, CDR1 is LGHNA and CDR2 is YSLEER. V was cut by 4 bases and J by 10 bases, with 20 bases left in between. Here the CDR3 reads CASSPRSRGLTEQFF. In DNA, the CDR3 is TGCGCCAGCAGCCCCCGGTCCAGAGGGCTCACCGAGCAGTTCTTC.

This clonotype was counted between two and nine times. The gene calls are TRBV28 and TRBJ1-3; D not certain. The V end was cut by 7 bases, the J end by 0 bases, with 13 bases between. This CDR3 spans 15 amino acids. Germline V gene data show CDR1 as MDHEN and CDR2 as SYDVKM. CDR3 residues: CASNSGLSSGNTIYF. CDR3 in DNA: TGTGCCAGCAACTCCGGCCTAAGCTCTGGAAACACCATATATTTT. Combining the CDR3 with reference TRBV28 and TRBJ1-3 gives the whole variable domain DVKVTQSSRYLVKRTGEKVFLECVQDMDHENMFWYRQDPGLGLRLIYFSYDVKMKEKGDIPEGYSVSREKKERFSLILESASTNQTSMYLCASNSGLSSGNTIYFGEGSWLTVV.

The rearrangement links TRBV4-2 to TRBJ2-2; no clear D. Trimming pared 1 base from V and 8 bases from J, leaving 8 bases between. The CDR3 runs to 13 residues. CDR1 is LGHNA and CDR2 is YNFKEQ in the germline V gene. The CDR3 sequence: CASSQGPRGELFF. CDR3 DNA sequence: TGTGCCAGCAGCCAAGGCCCCCGGGGGGAGCTGTTTTTT.

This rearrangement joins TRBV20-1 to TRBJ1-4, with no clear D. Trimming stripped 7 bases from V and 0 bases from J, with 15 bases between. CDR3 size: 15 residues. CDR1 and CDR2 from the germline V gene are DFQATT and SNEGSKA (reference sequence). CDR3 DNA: TGCAGTGTACACCCCCTGAGGGCAACTAATGAAAAACTGTTTTTT. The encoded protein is CSVHPLRATNEKLFF.

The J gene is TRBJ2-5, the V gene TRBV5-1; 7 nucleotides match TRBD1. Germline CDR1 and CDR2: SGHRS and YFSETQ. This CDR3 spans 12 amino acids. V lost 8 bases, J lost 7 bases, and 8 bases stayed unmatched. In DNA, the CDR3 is TGCGCCAGTCAGTGGGACAGCTCGACCCAGTACTTC. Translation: CASQWDSSTQYF.

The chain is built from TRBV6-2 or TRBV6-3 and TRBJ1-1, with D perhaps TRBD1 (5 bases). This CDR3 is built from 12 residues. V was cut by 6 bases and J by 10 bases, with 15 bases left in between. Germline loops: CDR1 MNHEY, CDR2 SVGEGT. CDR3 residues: CASSGGGRRAFF. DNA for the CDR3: TGTGCCAGCAGCGGGGGTGGCCGTCGAGCTTTCTTT.

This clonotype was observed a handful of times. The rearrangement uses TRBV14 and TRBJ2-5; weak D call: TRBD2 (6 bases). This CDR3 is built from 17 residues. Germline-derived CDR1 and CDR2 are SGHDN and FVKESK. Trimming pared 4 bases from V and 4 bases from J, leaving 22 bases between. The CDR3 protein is CASSPMRTSKGSETQYF. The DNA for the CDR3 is TGTGCCAGCAGCCCTATGCGTACTAGCAAAGGCTCAGAGACCCAGTACTTC.

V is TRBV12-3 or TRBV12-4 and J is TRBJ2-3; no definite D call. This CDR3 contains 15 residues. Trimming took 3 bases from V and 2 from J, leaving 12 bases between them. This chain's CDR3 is CASSFRPVSTDTQYF. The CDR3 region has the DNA TGTGCCAGCAGTTTTAGGCCAGTTTCCACAGATACGCAGTATTTT.

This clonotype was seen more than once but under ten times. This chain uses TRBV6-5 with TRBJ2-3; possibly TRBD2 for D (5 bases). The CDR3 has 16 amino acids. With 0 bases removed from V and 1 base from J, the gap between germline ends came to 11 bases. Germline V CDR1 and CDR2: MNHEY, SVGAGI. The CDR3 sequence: CASSYSPSRGTDTQYF. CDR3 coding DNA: TGTGCCAGCAGTTACTCCCCTAGCCGAGGCACAGATACGCAGTATTTT.

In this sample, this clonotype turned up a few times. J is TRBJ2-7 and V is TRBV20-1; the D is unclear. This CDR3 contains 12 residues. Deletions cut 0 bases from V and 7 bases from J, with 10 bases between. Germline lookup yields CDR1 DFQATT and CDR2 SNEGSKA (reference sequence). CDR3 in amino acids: CSAREPPREQYF. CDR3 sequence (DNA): TGCAGTGCTAGAGAGCCCCCCAGGGAGCAGTACTTC.

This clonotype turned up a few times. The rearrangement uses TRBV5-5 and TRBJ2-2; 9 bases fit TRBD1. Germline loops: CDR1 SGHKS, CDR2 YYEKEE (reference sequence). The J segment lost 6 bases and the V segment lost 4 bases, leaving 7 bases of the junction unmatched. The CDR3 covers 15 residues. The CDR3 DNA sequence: TGTGCCAGCAGCCCCCGGGACAGGGAGCCCGGGGAGCTGTTTTTT. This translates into CASSPRDREPGELFF.

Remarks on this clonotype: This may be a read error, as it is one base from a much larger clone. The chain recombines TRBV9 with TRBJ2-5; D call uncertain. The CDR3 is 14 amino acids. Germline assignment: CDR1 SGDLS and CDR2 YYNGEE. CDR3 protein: CASSPGRPQEAQYF. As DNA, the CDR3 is TGTGCCAGCAGCCCCGGACGCCCCCAAGAGGCCCAGTACTTC.

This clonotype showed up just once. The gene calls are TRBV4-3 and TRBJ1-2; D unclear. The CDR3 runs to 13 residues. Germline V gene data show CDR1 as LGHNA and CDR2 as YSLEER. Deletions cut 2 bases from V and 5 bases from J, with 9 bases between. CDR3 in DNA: TGCGCCAGCAGCCAATGGGGAAGGTATGGCTACACCTTC. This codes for CASSQWGRYGYTF.

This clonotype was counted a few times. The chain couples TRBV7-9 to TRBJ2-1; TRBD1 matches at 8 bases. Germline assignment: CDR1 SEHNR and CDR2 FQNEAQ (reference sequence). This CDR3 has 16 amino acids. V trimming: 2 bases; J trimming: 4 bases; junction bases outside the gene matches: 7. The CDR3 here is CASSLSGRTGYNEQFF. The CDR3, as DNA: TGTGCCAGCAGCTTAAGCGGAAGGACAGGGTACAATGAGCAGTTCTTC. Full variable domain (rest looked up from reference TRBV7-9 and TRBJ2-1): DTGVSQNPRHKITKRGQNVTFRCDPISEHNRLYWYRQTLGQGPEFLTYFQNEAQLEKSRLLSDRFSAERPKGSFSTLEIQRTEQGDSAMYLCASSLSGRTGYNEQFFGPGTRLTVL.

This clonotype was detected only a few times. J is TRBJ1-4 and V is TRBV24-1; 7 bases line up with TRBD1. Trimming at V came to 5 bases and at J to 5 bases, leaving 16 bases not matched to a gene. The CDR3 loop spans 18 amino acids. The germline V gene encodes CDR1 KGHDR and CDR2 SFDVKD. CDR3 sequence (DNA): TGTGCCACCAGTGCCGCAGACAGGGCTTCCTTCAAGAATGAAAAACTGTTTTTT. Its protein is CATSAADRASFKNEKLFF.

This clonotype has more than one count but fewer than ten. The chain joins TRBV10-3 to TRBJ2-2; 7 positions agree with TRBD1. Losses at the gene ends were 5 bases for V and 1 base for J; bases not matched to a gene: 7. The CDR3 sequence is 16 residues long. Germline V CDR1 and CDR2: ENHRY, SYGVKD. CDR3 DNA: TGTGCCATCAGTCCACAGGGGTCCCTGAACACCGGGGAGCTGTTTTTT. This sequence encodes CAISPQGSLNTGELFF.